The rows below give T cell receptor beta chains drawn from one sample of a study of T cell clones after liver transplantation. Sequencing used immunoSEQ multiplex PCR; TCRdb keeps in-frame clones, though not all of them. The sample comprises more than 95,000 clones, roughly four fifths of which are singletons, and 0.99% rests with the top ten. Sequenced material: CD4+ T cells from blood, taken before liver transplant. Source of these receptors: a human donor who received a liver transplant. The CDR3 runs from the conserved cysteine through the conserved F or W. Each record gives: V gene, D gene, clone size, J gene, CDR3 protein, CDR3 DNA. The D gene is left open where the match is weak. Some rows have no size entry. The others give once, few or many, or a class for an expanded clone.

V gene: TRBV14; D gene: .; clone size: .; J gene: TRBJ2-7; CDR3 protein: CASSQALGFYYEQYF; CDR3 DNA: TGTGCCAGCAGCCAAGCTTTAGGGTTCTATTACGAGCAGTACTTC
V gene: TRBV5-6; D gene: .; clone size: few; J gene: TRBJ1-2; CDR3 protein: CASSLSWNGYTF; CDR3 DNA: TGTGCCAGCAGCTTGAGCTGGAATGGCTACACCTTC
V gene: TRBV7-2; D gene: .; clone size: .; J gene: TRBJ2-7; CDR3 protein: CASSLDWGSYEQYF; CDR3 DNA: TGTGCCAGCAGCTTAGATTGGGGCTCCTACGAGCAGTACTTC
V gene: TRBV5-1; D gene: .; clone size: .; J gene: TRBJ2-1; CDR3 protein: CASSPRGDNEQFF; CDR3 DNA: TGCGCCAGCAGCCCCCGCGGTGACAATGAGCAGTTCTTC
V gene: TRBV6-6; D gene: .; clone size: .; J gene: TRBJ1-1; CDR3 protein: CASSTGTAGGTEAFF; CDR3 DNA: TGTGCCAGCAGTACGGGGACTGCCGGAGGGACTGAAGCTTTCTTT
V gene: TRBV5-6; D gene: .; clone size: .; J gene: TRBJ1-3; CDR3 protein: CASSYDSSGNTIYF; CDR3 DNA: TGTGCCAGCAGCTATGACAGCTCTGGAAACACCATATATTTT
V gene: TRBV19; D gene: .; clone size: .; J gene: TRBJ2-3; CDR3 protein: CASSINRDTQYF; CDR3 DNA: TGTGCCAGTAGTATAAACAGAGATACGCAGTATTTT
V gene: TRBV2; D gene: .; clone size: .; J gene: TRBJ1-6; CDR3 protein: CASNLQGNSPLHF; CDR3 DNA: TGTGCCAGCAACTTACAGGGAAATTCACCCCTCCACTTT
V gene: TRBV4-3; D gene: .; clone size: .; J gene: TRBJ1-1; CDR3 protein: CASSQVRAGGLEAFF; CDR3 DNA: TGCGCCAGCAGCCAAGTTCGGGCCGGGGGACTTGAAGCTTTCTTT
V gene: TRBV5-1; D gene: .; clone size: few; J gene: TRBJ1-3; CDR3 protein: CASSSDGRGNTIYF; CDR3 DNA: TGCGCCAGCAGCTCCGATGGACGTGGAAACACCATATATTTT
V gene: TRBV18; D gene: TRBD1; clone size: once; J gene: TRBJ1-1; CDR3 protein: CASSPLRGRVNTEAFF; CDR3 DNA: TGTGCCAGCTCACCACTGAGGGGGCGCGTGAACACTGAAGCTTTCTTT
V gene: TRBV5-1; D gene: TRBD1; clone size: .; J gene: TRBJ2-1; CDR3 protein: CASSKGDREYNEQFF; CDR3 DNA: TGCGCCAGCAGCAAGGGAGACAGGGAATACAATGAGCAGTTCTTC
V gene: TRBV2; D gene: .; clone size: .; J gene: TRBJ2-5; CDR3 protein: CASRVELQETQYF; CDR3 DNA: TGTGCCAGCAGGGTAGAGCTCCAAGAGACCCAGTACTTC
V gene: TRBV19; D gene: TRBD1; clone size: .; J gene: TRBJ1-4; CDR3 protein: CASRDRANEKLFF; CDR3 DNA: TGTGCCAGTCGGGACAGGGCAAATGAAAAACTGTTTTTT
V gene: TRBV9; D gene: .; clone size: .; J gene: TRBJ1-3; CDR3 protein: CASSVESSGNTIYF; CDR3 DNA: TGTGCCAGCAGCGTAGAAAGCTCTGGAAACACCATATATTTT
V gene: TRBV11-1; D gene: .; clone size: few; J gene: TRBJ2-7; CDR3 protein: CASSFSYEQYF; CDR3 DNA: TGTGCCAGCAGCTTCAGTTACGAGCAGTACTTC
V gene: TRBV21-1; D gene: .; clone size: .; J gene: TRBJ2-3; CDR3 protein: CASSKLRLTQYF; CDR3 DNA: TGTGCCAGCAGCAAATTAAGGTTAACGCAGTATTTT
V gene: TRBV5-1; D gene: .; clone size: .; J gene: TRBJ2-5; CDR3 protein: CASTLGGRETQYF; CDR3 DNA: TGCGCCAGCACCCTGGGGGGCCGGGAGACCCAGTACTTC
V gene: TRBV19; D gene: .; clone size: .; J gene: TRBJ2-7; CDR3 protein: CASSMGGPGTLREQYF; CDR3 DNA: TGTGCCAGTAGTATGGGGGGCCCCGGCACACTACGCGAGCAGTACTTC
V gene: TRBV2; D gene: .; clone size: .; J gene: TRBJ2-3; CDR3 protein: CASSLSHTDTQYF; CDR3 DNA: TGTGCCAGCAGTCTGAGTCACACAGATACGCAGTATTTT
V gene: TRBV18; D gene: .; clone size: .; J gene: TRBJ2-3; CDR3 protein: CASSHTDTQYF; CDR3 DNA: TGTGCCAGCTCTCACACAGATACGCAGTATTTT
V gene: TRBV7-9; D gene: .; clone size: .; J gene: TRBJ1-1; CDR3 protein: CASSPTALITEAFF; CDR3 DNA: TGTGCCAGCAGCCCGACAGCGCTGATCACTGAAGCTTTCTTT
V gene: TRBV2; D gene: .; clone size: .; J gene: TRBJ1-1; CDR3 protein: CASSEAPAPNTEAFF; CDR3 DNA: TGTGCCAGCAGTGAAGCCCCCGCCCCGAACACTGAAGCTTTCTTT
V gene: TRBV5-1; D gene: .; clone size: .; J gene: TRBJ1-3; CDR3 protein: CASSPGAGNTIYF; CDR3 DNA: TGCGCCAGCAGTCCCGGGGCTGGAAACACCATATATTTT
V gene: TRBV5-1; D gene: .; clone size: .; J gene: TRBJ1-1; CDR3 protein: CASSFKTEMNTEAFF; CDR3 DNA: TGCGCCAGCAGCTTCAAGACAGAGATGAACACTGAAGCTTTCTTT
V gene: TRBV20-1; D gene: .; clone size: .; J gene: TRBJ1-1; CDR3 protein: CSAEKDTEAFF; CDR3 DNA: TGCAGTGCAGAGAAGGACACTGAAGCTTTCTTT
V gene: TRBV6-4; D gene: .; clone size: once; J gene: TRBJ1-2; CDR3 protein: CASSTRETNYGYTF; CDR3 DNA: TGTGCCAGCAGTACCCGGGAGACTAACTATGGCTACACCTTC
V gene: TRBV7-2; D gene: .; clone size: .; J gene: TRBJ2-7; CDR3 protein: CASSWRHNYEQYF; CDR3 DNA: TGTGCCAGCAGCTGGAGACATAACTACGAGCAGTACTTC
V gene: TRBV2; D gene: .; clone size: .; J gene: TRBJ2-1; CDR3 protein: CASSEEAGWREQFF; CDR3 DNA: TGTGCCAGCAGTGAAGAGGCAGGTTGGCGCGAGCAGTTCTTC
V gene: TRBV18; D gene: .; clone size: .; J gene: TRBJ1-1; CDR3 protein: CASSPNSMGQGAEAFF; CDR3 DNA: TGTGCCAGCTCACCAAATTCTATGGGCCAGGGCGCTGAAGCTTTCTTT
V gene: TRBV5-6; D gene: .; clone size: .; J gene: TRBJ2-7; CDR3 protein: CASSRGYEQYF; CDR3 DNA: TGTGCCAGCAGCCGCGGATACGAGCAGTACTTC
V gene: TRBV2; D gene: TRBD1; clone size: .; J gene: TRBJ2-2; CDR3 protein: CASSETGQGANLAGELFF; CDR3 DNA: TGTGCCAGCAGTGAAACCGGACAGGGGGCGAATTTAGCCGGGGAGCTGTTTTTT
V gene: TRBV7-2; D gene: .; clone size: .; J gene: TRBJ2-7; CDR3 protein: CASSLDPLSYEQYF; CDR3 DNA: TGTGCCAGCAGCTTAGATCCGCTCTCCTACGAGCAGTACTTC
V gene: TRBV5-4; D gene: .; clone size: .; J gene: TRBJ1-4; CDR3 protein: CASSLAGFEEKLFF; CDR3 DNA: TGTGCCAGCAGCTTGGCCGGGTTTGAGGAAAAACTGTTTTTT
V gene: TRBV7-8; D gene: TRBD1; clone size: .; J gene: TRBJ1-5; CDR3 protein: CASSPGTGARQPQHF; CDR3 DNA: TGTGCCAGCAGCCCGGGGACAGGGGCACGGCAGCCCCAGCATTTT
V gene: TRBV29-1; D gene: .; clone size: .; J gene: TRBJ1-1; CDR3 protein: CSVERGNTEAFF; CDR3 DNA: TGCAGCGTTGAACGGGGGAACACTGAAGCTTTCTTT
V gene: TRBV25-1; D gene: .; clone size: .; J gene: TRBJ2-6; CDR3 protein: CASHGDTPGANVLTF; CDR3 DNA: TGTGCCAGCCACGGAGACACCCCTGGGGCCAACGTCCTGACTTTC
V gene: TRBV18; D gene: .; clone size: .; J gene: TRBJ2-2; CDR3 protein: CASSPEGLGTPGELFF; CDR3 DNA: TGTGCCAGCTCACCGGAAGGACTGGGTACCCCCGGGGAGCTGTTTTTT
V gene: TRBV11-2; D gene: .; clone size: .; J gene: TRBJ2-6; CDR3 protein: CASSQTGLRYGAGANVLTF; CDR3 DNA: TGTGCCAGCAGCCAAACAGGGCTGCGTTACGGGGCTGGGGCCAACGTCCTGACTTTC
V gene: TRBV5-1; D gene: TRBD1; clone size: few; J gene: TRBJ2-3; CDR3 protein: CASSHGDRGLVDTQYF; CDR3 DNA: TGCGCCAGCAGCCACGGGGACAGGGGGCTTGTAGATACGCAGTATTTT